These 13 T cell receptor beta chains were sequenced from one sample in a study of OX40 agonist ivuxolimab in advanced cancers. Sequencing was performed with immunoSEQ multiplex PCR; in TCRdb, only in-frame clones are kept and a portion is missing. The sample lists roughly 35,000 clones; 81% were seen once. Here the sequenced sample was CD4+ or CD8+ T cells sorted from blood, taken in a trial of the OX40 agonist ivuxolimab. These receptor sequences come from an adult with an advanced solid tumor such as melanoma, head and neck, liver or kidney cancer.

CDR3 DNA sequence: TGTGCCAGCAGCCCGAGGCCGGGGGCGCGGGACACTGAAGCTTTCTTT. It encodes CASSPRPGARDTEAFF. The genes are TRBV7-2 and TRBJ1-1; D might be TRBD1 (6 bases). Germline loops: CDR1 SGHTA, CDR2 FQGNSA. The CDR3 runs 16 residues. V shed 5 bases and J shed 3 bases, with 19 bases lying between them.

The chain joins TRBV14 to TRBJ1-2; no clear D gene. The CDR3 totals 16 residues. Germline assignment: CDR1 SGHDN and CDR2 FVKESK. Trimming took off 0 bases at V and 2 bases at J, with 13 bases between the two ends. This CDR3 is CASSQESGQDNYGYTF. The CDR3 nucleotides read TGTGCCAGCAGCCAAGAATCGGGCCAGGACAACTATGGCTACACCTTC.

This clone showed up just a few times. The J gene is TRBJ1-2, the V gene TRBV6-1, with TRBD1 matching 7 bases. Germline CDR1 and CDR2: MNHNS and SASEGT. This CDR3 comprises 14 residues. V was clipped by 7 bases and J by 10 bases; unmatched bases: 15. This CDR3 is CASIRSEGQKAYTF. The CDR3 DNA reads TGTGCCAGCATTCGGTCCGAGGGACAGAAGGCCTACACCTTC.

The chain employs TRBV5-4 and TRBJ1-4; D perhaps matches TRBD1 (5 bases). CDR1 is SGHNT and CDR2 is YYREEE in the germline V gene (reference sequence). Trimming stripped 4 bases from V and 0 bases from J, with 19 bases between. The CDR3 is made up of 18 amino acids. The CDR3 is CASSGTPGPFATNEKLFF. The DNA of the CDR3 is TGTGCCAGCAGCGGCACACCGGGACCTTTTGCAACTAATGAAAAACTGTTTTTT.

The DNA for the CDR3 is TGTGCCAGCAGCACCCGACAGGCAGGCGAGCAGTACTTC. Translated: CASSTRQAGEQYF. This chain joins TRBV7-2 and TRBJ2-7, with D perhaps TRBD1 (6 bases). Germline assignment: CDR1 SGHTA and CDR2 FQGNSA. This CDR3 is 13 amino acids long. V was cut by 5 bases and J by 6 bases, with 14 bases left in between.

V usage is TRBV28 and J usage is TRBJ2-3, with 9 bases aligning to TRBD2. The CDR3 runs 18 residues. Germline V gene lookup returns CDR1 MDHEN and CDR2 SYDVKM. V lost 4 bases and J lost 4; bases outside the gene matches: 15. CDR3 region: CASSSYPRTSDQSDTQYF. The CDR3 coding sequence is TGTGCCAGCAGTTCATACCCCCGGACTAGCGATCAATCAGATACGCAGTATTTT.

The V and J genes are TRBV6-6 and TRBJ1-5; D call uncertain. The V gene lost 2 bases and the J gene lost 6 bases, with 11 bases spanning the gap. This CDR3 has 14 residues. Per the germline V gene, CDR1 is MNHNY and CDR2 is SVGAGI (reference sequence). CDR3 sequence (DNA): TGTGCCAGCAGTTACGGGTCAGAGGTTCAGCCCCAGCATTTT. It specifies CASSYGSEVQPQHF.

V gene TRBV5-5 combines with J gene TRBJ2-1; D possibly uses TRBD1 or TRBD2 (5 bases each). The CDR3 totals 16 residues. Germline values: CDR1 SGHKS, CDR2 YYEKEE (reference sequence). Trimming removed 4 bases at V and 5 bases at J, with 19 bases between. The CDR3 DNA follows: TGTGCCAGCAGCCAAGGGGATCCGGGGCTTAACAATGAGCAGTTCTTC. Translating gives CASSQGDPGLNNEQFF.

V is TRBV28 and J is TRBJ1-5; tentatively, D is TRBD1 (5 bases). This CDR3 has 14 amino acids. The V and J ends lost 7 bases and 6 bases respectively, with 16 bases between them. In germline, CDR1 is MDHEN, CDR2 SYDVKM. Here the CDR3 reads CASIDSGVGQPQHF. CDR3 nucleotide sequence: TGTGCCAGCATTGATTCGGGGGTGGGTCAGCCCCAGCATTTT.

The chain is built from TRBV5-4 and TRBJ2-5; unclear D gene. The CDR3 is 16 amino acids. Trimming removed 4 bases at V and 5 bases at J, with 21 bases between. Germline-derived CDR1 and CDR2 are SGHNT and YYREEE (reference sequence). CDR3 bases: TGTGCCAGCAGCCCAAAAAATCCCCAAAAAGGGGAGACCCAGTACTTC. Amino acid sequence: CASSPKNPQKGETQYF.

J is TRBJ2-2 and V is TRBV7-3; D is perhaps TRBD1 (5 bases). V lost 3 bases, J lost 5 bases, and 13 bases lay in between. Germline lookup yields CDR1 SGHTA and CDR2 FQGTGA. This CDR3 has 15 amino acids. CDR3 sequence (DNA): TGTGCCAGCAGCTTTTTAGCAGGGAATACCGGGGAGCTGTTTTTT. It encodes CASSFLAGNTGELFF.

About this clone: Other DNA sequences in this sample translate to the same CDR3. The chain is built from TRBV7-2 and TRBJ2-5; D not certain. V was cut by 4 bases and J by 2 bases, with 8 bases left in between. From germline, CDR1 is SGHTA and CDR2 FQGNSA. The CDR3 is 13 residues long. In DNA, the CDR3 is TGTGCCAGCAGCTCCGGCCGGCAAGAGACCCAGTACTTC. Residues: CASSSGRQETQYF. Based on the CDR3 plus reference TRBV7-2 and TRBJ2-5, the full variable domain is GAGVSQSPSNKVTEKGKDVELRCDPISGHTALYWYRQSLGQGLEFLIYFQGNSAPDKSGLPSDRFSAERTGGSVSTLTIQRTQQEDSAVYLCASSSGRQETQYFGPGTRLLVL.

This chain links TRBV19 with TRBJ2-4, with TRBD1 matching 7 bases. J lost 4 bases, V lost 5 bases, and 2 bases had no gene match. Germline V gene lookup returns CDR1 LNHDA and CDR2 SQIVND (reference sequence). The CDR3 is made up of 13 amino acids. The CDR3 protein is CASSWDRKNIQYF. In nucleotides, the CDR3 is TGTGCCAGTAGTTGGGACAGAAAAAACATTCAGTACTTC.